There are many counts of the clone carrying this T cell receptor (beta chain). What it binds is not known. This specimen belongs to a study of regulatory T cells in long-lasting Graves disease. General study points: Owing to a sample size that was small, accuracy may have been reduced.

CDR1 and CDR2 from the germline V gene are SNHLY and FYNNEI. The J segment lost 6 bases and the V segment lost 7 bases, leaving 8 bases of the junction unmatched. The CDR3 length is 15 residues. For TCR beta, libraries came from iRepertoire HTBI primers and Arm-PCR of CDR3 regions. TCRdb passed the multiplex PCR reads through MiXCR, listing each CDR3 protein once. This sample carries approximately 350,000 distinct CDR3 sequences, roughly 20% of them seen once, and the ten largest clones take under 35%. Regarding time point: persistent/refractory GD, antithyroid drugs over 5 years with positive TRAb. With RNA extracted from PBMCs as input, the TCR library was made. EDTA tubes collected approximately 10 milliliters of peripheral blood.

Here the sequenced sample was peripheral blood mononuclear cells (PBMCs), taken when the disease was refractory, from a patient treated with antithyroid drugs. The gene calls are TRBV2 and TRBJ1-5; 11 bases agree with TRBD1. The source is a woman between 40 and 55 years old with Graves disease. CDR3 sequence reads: CASKTSGTGGQPQHF. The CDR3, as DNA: TGTGCCAGCAAGACATCCGGGACAGGGGGTCAGCCCCAGCATTTT.